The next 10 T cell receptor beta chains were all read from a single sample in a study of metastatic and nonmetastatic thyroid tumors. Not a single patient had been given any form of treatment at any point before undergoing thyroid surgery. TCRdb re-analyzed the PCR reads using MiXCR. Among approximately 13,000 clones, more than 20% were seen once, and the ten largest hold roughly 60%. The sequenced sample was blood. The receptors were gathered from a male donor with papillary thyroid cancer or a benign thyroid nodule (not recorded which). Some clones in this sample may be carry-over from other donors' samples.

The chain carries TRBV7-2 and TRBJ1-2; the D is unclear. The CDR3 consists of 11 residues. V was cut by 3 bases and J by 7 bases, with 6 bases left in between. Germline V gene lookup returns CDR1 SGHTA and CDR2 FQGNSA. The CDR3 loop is CASSFGVGYTF. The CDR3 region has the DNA TGTGCCAGCAGCTTTGGAGTTGGCTACACCTTC.

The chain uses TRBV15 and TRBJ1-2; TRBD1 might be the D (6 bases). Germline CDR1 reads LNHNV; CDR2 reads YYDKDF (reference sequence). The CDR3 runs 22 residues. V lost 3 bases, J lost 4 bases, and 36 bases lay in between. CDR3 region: CATSSSLPRLRDTEGVSYGYTF. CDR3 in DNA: TGTGCCACCAGCAGTTCCCTTCCCCGCCTTCGGGACACCGAGGGGGTGAGCTATGGCTACACCTTC. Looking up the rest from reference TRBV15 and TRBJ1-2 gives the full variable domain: DAMVIQNPRYQVTQFGKPVTLSCSQTLNHNVMYWYQQKSSQAPKLLFHYYDKDFNNEADTPDNFQSRRPNTSFCFLDIRSPGLGDTAMYLCATSSSLPRLRDTEGVSYGYTFGSGTRLTVV.

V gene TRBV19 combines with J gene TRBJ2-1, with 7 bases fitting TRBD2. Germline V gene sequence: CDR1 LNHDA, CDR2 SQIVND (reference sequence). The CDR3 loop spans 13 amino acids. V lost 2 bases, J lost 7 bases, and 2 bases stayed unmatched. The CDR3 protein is CASSIRGSNEQFF. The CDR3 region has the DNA TGTGCCAGTAGTATACGCGGGAGTAATGAGCAGTTCTTC. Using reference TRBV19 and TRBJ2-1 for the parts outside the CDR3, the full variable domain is DGGITQSPKYLFRKEGQNVTLSCEQNLNHDAMYWYRQDPGQGLRLIYYSQIVNDFQKGDIAEGYSVSREKKESFPLTVTSAQKNPTAFYLCASSIRGSNEQFFGPGTRLTVL.

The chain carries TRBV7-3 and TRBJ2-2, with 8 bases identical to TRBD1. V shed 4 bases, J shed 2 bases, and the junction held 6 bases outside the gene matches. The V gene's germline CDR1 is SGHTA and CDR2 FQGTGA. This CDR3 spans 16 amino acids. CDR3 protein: CASSSWTGSNTGELFF. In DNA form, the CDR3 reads TGTGCCAGCAGCTCCTGGACAGGGAGCAACACCGGGGAGCTGTTTTTT.

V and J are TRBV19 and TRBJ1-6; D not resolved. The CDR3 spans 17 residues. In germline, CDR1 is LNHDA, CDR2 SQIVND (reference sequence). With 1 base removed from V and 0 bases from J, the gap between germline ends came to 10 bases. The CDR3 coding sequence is TGTGCCAGTAGTATAGCGGGCACGAGCTCCTATAATTCACCCCTCCACTTT. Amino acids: CASSIAGTSSYNSPLHF.

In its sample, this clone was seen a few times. For the CDR3, the DNA is TGTGCCAGCAGGAAGACAGAAGACTACGAGCAGTACTTC. This gives the protein CASRKTEDYEQYF. The V and J genes are TRBV6-1 and TRBJ2-7; D may be TRBD1 (5 bases). The CDR3 is 13 amino acids. V was cut by 6 bases and J by 3 bases, with 12 bases left in between. Germline V gives CDR1 MNHNS, CDR2 SASEGT.

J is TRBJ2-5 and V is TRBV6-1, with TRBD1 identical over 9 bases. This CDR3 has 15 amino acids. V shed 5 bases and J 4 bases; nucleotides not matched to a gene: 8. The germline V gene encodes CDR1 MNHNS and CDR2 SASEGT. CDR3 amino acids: CASSSTGGAVETQYF. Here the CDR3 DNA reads TGTGCCAGCAGTTCCACAGGGGGCGCGGTAGAGACCCAGTACTTC.

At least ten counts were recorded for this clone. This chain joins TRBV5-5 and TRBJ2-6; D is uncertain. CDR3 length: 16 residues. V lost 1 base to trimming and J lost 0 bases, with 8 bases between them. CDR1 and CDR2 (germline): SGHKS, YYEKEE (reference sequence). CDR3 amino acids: CASSLPPYSGANVLTF. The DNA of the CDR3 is TGTGCCAGCAGCTTGCCCCCCTACTCTGGGGCCAACGTCCTGACTTTC.

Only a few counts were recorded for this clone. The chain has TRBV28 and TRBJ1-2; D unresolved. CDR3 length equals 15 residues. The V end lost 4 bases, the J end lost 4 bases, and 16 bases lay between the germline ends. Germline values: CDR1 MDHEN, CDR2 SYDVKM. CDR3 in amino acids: CASSSYPTETYGYTF. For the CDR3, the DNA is TGTGCCAGCAGTTCCTACCCAACAGAAACCTATGGCTACACCTTC.

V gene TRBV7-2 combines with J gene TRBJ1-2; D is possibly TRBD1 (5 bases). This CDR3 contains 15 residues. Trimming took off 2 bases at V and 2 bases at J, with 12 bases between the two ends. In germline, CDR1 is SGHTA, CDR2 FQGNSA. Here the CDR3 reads CASSLTGGKNYGYTF. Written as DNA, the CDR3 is TGTGCCAGCAGCTTAACGGGGGGAAAAAACTATGGCTACACCTTC.